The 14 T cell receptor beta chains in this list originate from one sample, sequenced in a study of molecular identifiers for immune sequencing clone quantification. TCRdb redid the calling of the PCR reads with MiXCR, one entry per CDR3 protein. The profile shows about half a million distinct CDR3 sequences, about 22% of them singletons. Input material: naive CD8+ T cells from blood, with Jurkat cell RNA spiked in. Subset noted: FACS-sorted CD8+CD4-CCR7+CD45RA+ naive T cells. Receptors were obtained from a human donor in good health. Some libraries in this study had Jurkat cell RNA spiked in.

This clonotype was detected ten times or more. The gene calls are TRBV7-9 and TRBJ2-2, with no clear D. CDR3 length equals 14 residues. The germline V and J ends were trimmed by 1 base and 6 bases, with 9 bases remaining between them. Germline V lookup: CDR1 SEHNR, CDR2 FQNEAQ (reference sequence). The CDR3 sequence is CASSLVYSSGELFF. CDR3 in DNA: TGTGCCAGCAGCTTAGTATACTCCTCCGGGGAGCTGTTTTTT.

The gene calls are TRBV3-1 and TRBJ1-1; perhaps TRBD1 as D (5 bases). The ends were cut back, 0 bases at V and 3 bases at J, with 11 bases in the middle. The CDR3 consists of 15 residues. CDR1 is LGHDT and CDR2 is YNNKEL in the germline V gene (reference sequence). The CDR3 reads CASSQDDGADTEAFF. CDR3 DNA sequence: TGTGCCAGCAGCCAAGATGACGGGGCGGACACTGAAGCTTTCTTT.

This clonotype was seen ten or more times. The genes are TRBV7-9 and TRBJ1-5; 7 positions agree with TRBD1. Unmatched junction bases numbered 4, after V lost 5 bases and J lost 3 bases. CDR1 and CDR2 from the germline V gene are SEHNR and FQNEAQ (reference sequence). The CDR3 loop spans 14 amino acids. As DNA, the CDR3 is TGTGCCAGCAGCGCGACAGGGCCCAATCAGCCCCAGCATTTT. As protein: CASSATGPNQPQHF.

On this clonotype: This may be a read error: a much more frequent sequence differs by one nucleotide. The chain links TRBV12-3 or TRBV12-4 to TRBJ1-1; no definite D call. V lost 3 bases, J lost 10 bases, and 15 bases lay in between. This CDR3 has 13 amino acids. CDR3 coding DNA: TGTGCCAGCAGTTTTAAAGGGTGGCCTGGAGCTTTCTTT. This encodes CASSFKGWPGAFF.

CDR3 in DNA: TGTGCCAGCAGTTTAACTGGGACTAGCGGCCTAAACACGGATACGCAGTATTTT. It translates to CASSLTGTSGLNTDTQYF. The chain links TRBV28 to TRBJ2-3, with 11 positions matching TRBD2. CDR1 is MDHEN and CDR2 is SYDVKM in the germline V gene. The CDR3 spans 18 residues. V trimming: 2 bases; J trimming: 6 bases; junction bases outside the gene matches: 13. Variable domain in full (rest from reference TRBV28 and TRBJ2-3): DVKVTQSSRYLVKRTGEKVFLECVQDMDHENMFWYRQDPGLGLRLIYFSYDVKMKEKGDIPEGYSVSREKKERFSLILESASTNQTSMYLCASSLTGTSGLNTDTQYFGPGTRLTVL.

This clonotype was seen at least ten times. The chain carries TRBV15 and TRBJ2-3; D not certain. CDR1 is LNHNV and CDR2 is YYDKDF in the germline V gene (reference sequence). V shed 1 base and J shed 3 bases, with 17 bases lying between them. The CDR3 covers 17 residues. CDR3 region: CATSRAAASVFTDTQYF. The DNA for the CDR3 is TGTGCCACCAGCAGAGCGGCGGCGTCGGTTTTTACAGATACGCAGTATTTT. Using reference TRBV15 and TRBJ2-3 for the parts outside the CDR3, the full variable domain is DAMVIQNPRYQVTQFGKPVTLSCSQTLNHNVMYWYQQKSSQAPKLLFHYYDKDFNNEADTPDNFQSRRPNTSFCFLDIRSPGLGDTAMYLCATSRAAASVFTDTQYFGPGTRLTVL.

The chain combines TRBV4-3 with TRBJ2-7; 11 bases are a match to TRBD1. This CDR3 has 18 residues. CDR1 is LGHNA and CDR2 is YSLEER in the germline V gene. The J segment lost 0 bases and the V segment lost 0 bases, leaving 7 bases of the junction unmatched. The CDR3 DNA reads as TGCGCCAGCAGCCAAGAATGGACAGGGGGCGTCGGCTCCTACGAGCAGTACTTC. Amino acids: CASSQEWTGGVGSYEQYF.

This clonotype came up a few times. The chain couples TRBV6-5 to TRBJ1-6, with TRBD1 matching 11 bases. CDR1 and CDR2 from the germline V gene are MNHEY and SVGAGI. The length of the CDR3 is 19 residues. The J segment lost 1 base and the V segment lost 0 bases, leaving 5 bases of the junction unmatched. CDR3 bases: TGTGCCAGCAGTTACTCCGGACAGGGGGCGCAATCCTATAATTCACCCCTCCACTTT. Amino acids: CASSYSGQGAQSYNSPLHF.

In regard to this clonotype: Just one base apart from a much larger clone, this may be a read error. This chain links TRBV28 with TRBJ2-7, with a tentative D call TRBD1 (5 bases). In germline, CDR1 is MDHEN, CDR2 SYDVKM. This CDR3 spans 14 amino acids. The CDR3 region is CASRSEDTSYGQYF. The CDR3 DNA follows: TGTGCCAGCAGGTCCGAGGACACCTCCTACGGGCAGTACTTC.

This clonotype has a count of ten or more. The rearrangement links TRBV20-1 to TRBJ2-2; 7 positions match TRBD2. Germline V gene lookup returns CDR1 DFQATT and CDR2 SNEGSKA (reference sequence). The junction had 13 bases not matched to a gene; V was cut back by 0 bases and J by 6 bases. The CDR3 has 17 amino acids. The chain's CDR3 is CSARELLAGESSGELFF. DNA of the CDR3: TGCAGTGCTAGAGAGTTGTTGGCGGGAGAGTCCTCCGGGGAGCTGTTTTTT.

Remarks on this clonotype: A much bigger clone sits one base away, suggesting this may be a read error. The CDR3 DNA reads TGTGCCAGCAGCGTCGGAATGAACAAAGCTTTCTTT. As protein: CASSVGMNKAFF. This chain connects TRBV5-6 to TRBJ1-1; D remains unclear. The CDR3 loop spans 12 amino acids. The V gene's germline CDR1 is SGHDT and CDR2 YYEEEE. V was pared by 4 bases and J by 9 bases, with 13 bases between.

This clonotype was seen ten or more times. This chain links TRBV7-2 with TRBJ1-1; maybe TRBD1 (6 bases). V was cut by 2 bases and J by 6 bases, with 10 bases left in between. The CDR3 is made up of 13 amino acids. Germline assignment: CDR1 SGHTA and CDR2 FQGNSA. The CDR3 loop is CASSLSGVAEAFF. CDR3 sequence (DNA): TGTGCCAGCAGCTTATCAGGGGTTGCTGAAGCTTTCTTT.

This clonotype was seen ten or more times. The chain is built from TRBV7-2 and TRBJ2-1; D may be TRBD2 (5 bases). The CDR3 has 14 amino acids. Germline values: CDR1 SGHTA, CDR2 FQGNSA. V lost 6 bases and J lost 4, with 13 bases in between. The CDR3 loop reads CASSRTGTYNEQFF. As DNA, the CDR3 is TGTGCCAGCAGTCGGACTGGAACGTACAATGAGCAGTTCTTC.

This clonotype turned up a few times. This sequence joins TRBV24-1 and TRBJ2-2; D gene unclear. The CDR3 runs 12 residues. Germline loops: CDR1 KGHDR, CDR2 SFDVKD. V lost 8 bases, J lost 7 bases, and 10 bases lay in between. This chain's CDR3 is CATTLGGGELFF. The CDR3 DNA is TGTGCCACCACCCTCGGTGGCGGGGAGCTGTTTTTT.